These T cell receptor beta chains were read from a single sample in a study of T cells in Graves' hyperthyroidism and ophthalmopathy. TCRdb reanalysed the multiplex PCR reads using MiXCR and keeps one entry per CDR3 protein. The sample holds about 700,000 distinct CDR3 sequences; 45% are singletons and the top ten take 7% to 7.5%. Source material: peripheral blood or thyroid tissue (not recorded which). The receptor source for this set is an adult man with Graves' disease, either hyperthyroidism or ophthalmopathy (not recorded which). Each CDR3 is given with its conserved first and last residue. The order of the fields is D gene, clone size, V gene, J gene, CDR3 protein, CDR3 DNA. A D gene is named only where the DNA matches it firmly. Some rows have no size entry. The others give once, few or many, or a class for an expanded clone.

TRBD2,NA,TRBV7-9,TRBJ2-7,CASSTPGAGGTSYEQYF,TGTGCCAGCAGCACTCCGGGAGCGGGAGGAACCTCCTACGAGCAGTACTTC
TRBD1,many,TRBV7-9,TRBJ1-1,CASSSGQLTEAFF,TGTGCCAGCAGCTCGGGACAGTTGACTGAAGCTTTCTTT
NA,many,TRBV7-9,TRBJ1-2,CASSLDIDGYTF,TGTGCCAGCAGCTTAGATATTGACGGCTACACCTTC
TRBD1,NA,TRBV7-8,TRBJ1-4,CASSLDEDRVDWEKLFF,TGTGCCAGCAGCTTAGACGAGGACAGGGTAGATTGGGAAAAACTGTTTTTT
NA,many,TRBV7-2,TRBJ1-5,CASSPGRAPQHF,TGTGCCAGCAGCCCCGGGCGGGCGCCCCAGCATTTT
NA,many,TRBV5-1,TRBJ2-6,CASSRGDGSGANVLTF,TGCGCCAGCAGCCGTGGGGACGGCTCTGGGGCCAACGTCCTGACTTTC
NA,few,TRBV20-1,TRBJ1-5,CSASSGVGNQPQHF,TGCAGTGCTAGTTCCGGGGTTGGCAATCAGCCCCAGCATTTT
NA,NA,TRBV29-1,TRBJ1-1,CSLDENTEAFF,TGCAGCTTGGACGAGAACACTGAAGCTTTCTTT
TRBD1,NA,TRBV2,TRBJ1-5,CASSPRGTANPNQPQHF,TGTGCCAGCTCACCACGGGGGACAGCCAACCCCAATCAGCCCCAGCATTTT
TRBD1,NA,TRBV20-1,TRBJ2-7,CSAVLLQGAGRNEQYF,TGCAGTGCCGTCCTCCTCCAGGGGGCTGGGAGGAACGAGCAGTACTTC
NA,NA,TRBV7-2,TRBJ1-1,CASSLVAGTGTEAFF,TGTGCCAGCAGCTTAGTGGCCGGCACCGGCACTGAAGCTTTCTTT
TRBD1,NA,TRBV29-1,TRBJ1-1,CSVQGATEAFF,TGCAGCGTACAGGGGGCGACTGAAGCTTTCTTT
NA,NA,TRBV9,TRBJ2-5,CASSGMGETQYF,TGTGCCAGCAGCGGAATGGGGGAGACCCAGTACTTC
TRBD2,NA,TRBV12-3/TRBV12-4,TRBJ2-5,CASSRTSGGAKETQYF,TGTGCCAGCAGCCGGACTAGCGGGGGGGCCAAGGAGACCCAGTACTTC
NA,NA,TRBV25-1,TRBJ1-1,CASSEWGRTIMNTEAFF,TGTGCCAGCAGTGAATGGGGACGGACGATCATGAACACTGAAGCCTTCTTT
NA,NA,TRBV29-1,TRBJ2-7,CSVAPPGYEQYF,TGCAGCGTTGCTCCTCCGGGATACGAGCAGTACTTC
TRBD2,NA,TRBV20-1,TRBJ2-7,CSARRGLAGVDEQYF,TGCAGTGCTAGACGGGGACTAGCGGGAGTGGACGAGCAGTACTTC
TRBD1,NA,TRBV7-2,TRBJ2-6,CASSPPGQGVIAF,TGTGCCAGCAGCCCACCCGGACAGGGGGTGATAGCTTTC
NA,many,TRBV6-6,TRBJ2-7,CASSLARAGEEQYF,TGTGCCAGCAGTTTAGCGAGGGCAGGGGAGGAGCAGTACTTC
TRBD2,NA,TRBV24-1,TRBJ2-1,CATSDTKRTSGENYNEQFF,TGTGCCACCAGTGATACTAAGAGGACTAGCGGGGAGAACTACAATGAGCAGTTCTTC
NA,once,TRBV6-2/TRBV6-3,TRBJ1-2,CASRYGGGISNYGYTF,TGTGCCAGCAGGTATGGGGGAGGGATCTCTAACTATGGCTACACCTTC
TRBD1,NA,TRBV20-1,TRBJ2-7,CSASHQGAVEQYF,TGCAGTGCTAGCCACCAGGGGGCCGTCGAGCAGTACTTC
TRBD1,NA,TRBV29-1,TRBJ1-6,CSVAKTGNNSPLHF,TGCAGCGTTGCCAAGACAGGGAATAATTCACCCCTCCACTTT
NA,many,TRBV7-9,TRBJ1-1,CASSLHSGTEAFF,TGTGCCAGCAGCTTACATTCGGGCACTGAAGCTTTCTTT
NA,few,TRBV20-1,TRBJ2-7,CSAREGRDEQYF,TGCAGTGCTAGAGAGGGCAGAGACGAGCAGTACTTC
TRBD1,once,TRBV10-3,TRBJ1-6,CAISQGDPPLHF,TGTGCCATCAGCCAGGGGGATCCACCCCTCCACTTT
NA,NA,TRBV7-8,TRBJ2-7,CASSEDTLSSYEQYF,TGTGCCAGCAGTGAGGACACCCTGAGCTCCTACGAGCAGTACTTC
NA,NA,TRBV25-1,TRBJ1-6,CASLEAQGFGSPLHF,TGTGCCAGCTTAGAGGCGCAAGGGTTCGGATCACCCCTCCACTTT
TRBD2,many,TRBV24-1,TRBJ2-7,CATRVGSGRSYEQYF,TGTGCCACCAGAGTAGGGAGCGGGAGATCGTACGAGCAGTACTTC
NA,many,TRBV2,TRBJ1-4,CASSGPRSPGEKLFF,TGTGCCAGCAGTGGACCCAGATCGCCGGGTGAAAAACTGTTTTTT
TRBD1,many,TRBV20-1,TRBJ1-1,CSAWGQLNTEAFF,TGCAGTGCCTGGGGACAGCTGAACACTGAAGCTTTCTTT
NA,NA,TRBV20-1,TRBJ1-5,CSASRREVNQPQHF,TGCAGTGCTAGTAGGCGCGAGGTCAATCAGCCCCAGCATTTT
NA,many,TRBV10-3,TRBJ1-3,CAGGEMSSGNTIYF,TGTGCCGGCGGGGAGATGAGCTCTGGAAACACCATATATTTT
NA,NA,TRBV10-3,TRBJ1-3,CAISDLGANTIYF,TGTGCCATCAGTGATCTGGGGGCGAACACCATATATTTT
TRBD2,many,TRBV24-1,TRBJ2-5,CATAPAGGGETQYF,TGTGCCACGGCTCCAGCGGGAGGGGGAGAGACCCAGTACTTC
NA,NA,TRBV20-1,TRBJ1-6,CSAPRRAGINSPLHF,TGCAGTGCTCCCAGACGGGCAGGCATCAATTCACCCCTCCACTTT
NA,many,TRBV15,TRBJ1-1,CATRSKGNTEAFF,TGTGCCACGAGAAGTAAGGGGAACACTGAAGCTTTCTTT
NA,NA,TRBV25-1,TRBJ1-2,CASSAGPDNYGYTF,TGTGCCAGCAGTGCGGGGCCCGATAACTATGGCTACACCTTC
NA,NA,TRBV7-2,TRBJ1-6,CASSTMTGGNSPLHF,TGTGCCAGCAGCACCATGACAGGAGGGAATTCACCCCTCCACTTT
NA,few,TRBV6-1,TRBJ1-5,CASSESFNQPQHF,TGTGCCAGCAGTGAAAGTTTCAATCAGCCCCAGCATTTT
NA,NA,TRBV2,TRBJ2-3,CASSIRDTQYF,TGTGCCAGCAGTATACGCGATACGCAGTATTTT
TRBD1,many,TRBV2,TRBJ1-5,CASSEQGSQPQHF,TGCGCCAGCAGTGAACAGGGGAGCCAGCCCCAGCATTTT